Listed below are T cell receptor beta chains from one sample, sequenced in a study of T cell changes during pregnancy in multiple sclerosis. Repertoires were generated with immunoSEQ multiplex PCR, while TCRdb's copy carries only in-frame clones and drops some. Of tens of thousands of clones listed, 70% to 90% are singletons. This specimen was CD4+ T cells from peripheral blood mononuclear cells, taken before pregnancy. The receptor set was obtained from a female donor with multiple sclerosis, enrolled in a pregnancy study. CDR3s include the opening cysteine and the closing phenylalanine or tryptophan. The order of the fields is V gene, J gene, clone size, D gene, CDR3 DNA, CDR3 protein. D genes are given only for firm matches. Size tells how often a clone was seen (once, few, many) or the class of an expanded clone, and some rows leave it out.

V gene: TRBV7-6; J gene: TRBJ1-3; clone size: -; D gene: TRBD1; CDR3 DNA: TGTGCCAGCAGTTCACAACAGGGGGCTGTGGGTGGAAACACCATATATTTT; CDR3 protein: CASSSQQGAVGGNTIYF
V gene: TRBV19; J gene: TRBJ2-7; clone size: -; D gene: -; CDR3 DNA: TGTGCCAGTAGTCTAAGTCATCCCTCCTACGAGCAGTACTTC; CDR3 protein: CASSLSHPSYEQYF
V gene: TRBV7-2; J gene: TRBJ2-3; clone size: -; D gene: TRBD2; CDR3 DNA: TGTGCCAGCAACGGGGGGGCTGGGGATACGCAGTATTTT; CDR3 protein: CASNGGAGDTQYF
V gene: TRBV5-4; J gene: TRBJ2-5; clone size: -; D gene: -; CDR3 DNA: TGTGCCAGCAGCTCAGGGACACTCCTTGGGGGGACCCAGTACTTC; CDR3 protein: CASSSGTLLGGTQYF
V gene: TRBV5-6; J gene: TRBJ1-4; clone size: few; D gene: TRBD1; CDR3 DNA: TGTGCCAGCAGCTCACAGGGGGCGGGAGAAAAACTGTTTTTT; CDR3 protein: CASSSQGAGEKLFF
V gene: TRBV2; J gene: TRBJ2-7; clone size: -; D gene: -; CDR3 DNA: TGTGCCAGCCGCGGGACTTATAGCTCCTACGAGCAGTACTTC; CDR3 protein: CASRGTYSSYEQYF
V gene: TRBV19; J gene: TRBJ2-7; clone size: -; D gene: -; CDR3 DNA: TGTGCCAGTAGGCCCCAATCCAGGGTGGAAGCGCAGTACTTC; CDR3 protein: CASRPQSRVEAQYF
V gene: TRBV5-4; J gene: TRBJ2-7; clone size: -; D gene: -; CDR3 DNA: TGTGCCAGCAGCTTGTACCCAGACGGAGACTTTGCCTACGAGCAGTACTTC; CDR3 protein: CASSLYPDGDFAYEQYF
V gene: TRBV11-2; J gene: TRBJ2-1; clone size: -; D gene: TRBD2; CDR3 DNA: TGTGCCAGCAGCTTGAACCTAGCGGCTGAGCAGTTCTTC; CDR3 protein: CASSLNLAAEQFF
V gene: TRBV5-1; J gene: TRBJ1-4; clone size: -; D gene: -; CDR3 DNA: TGCGCCAGCAGCCTCGACTGGGGAGGTGAAAAACTGTTTTTT; CDR3 protein: CASSLDWGGEKLFF
V gene: TRBV25-1; J gene: TRBJ1-4; clone size: -; D gene: -; CDR3 DNA: TGTGCCAGCAGTATTACCGGGACTGGGAATGAAAAACTGTTTTTT; CDR3 protein: CASSITGTGNEKLFF
V gene: TRBV6-1; J gene: TRBJ2-5; clone size: -; D gene: TRBD1; CDR3 DNA: TGTGCCAGCAGTGAATCGTTCAGGGGGCAGTACTTC; CDR3 protein: CASSESFRGQYF
V gene: TRBV7-6; J gene: TRBJ1-6; clone size: -; D gene: -; CDR3 DNA: TGTGCCAGCAGCTTACATGACAGTGCCGTACCACCCCTCCACTTT; CDR3 protein: CASSLHDSAVPPLHF
V gene: TRBV13; J gene: TRBJ1-1; clone size: -; D gene: -; CDR3 DNA: TGTGCCAGCAGCTCGGGACCGGGGGACACTGAAGCTTTCTTT; CDR3 protein: CASSSGPGDTEAFF
V gene: TRBV15; J gene: TRBJ1-2; clone size: -; D gene: -; CDR3 DNA: TGTGCCACCAGCAGAGAATATAGGACAAGGCCTTATGGCTACACCTTC; CDR3 protein: CATSREYRTRPYGYTF
V gene: TRBV11-2; J gene: TRBJ2-7; clone size: -; D gene: -; CDR3 DNA: TGTGCCAGCAGCCCCCCGGCGCGGCGTTACGAGCAGTACTTC; CDR3 protein: CASSPPARRYEQYF
V gene: TRBV7-8; J gene: TRBJ1-1; clone size: -; D gene: TRBD1; CDR3 DNA: TGTGCCAGCAGCCCGTCCGGGACAGGGGGTGAAGCTTTCTTT; CDR3 protein: CASSPSGTGGEAFF
V gene: TRBV28; J gene: TRBJ2-3; clone size: -; D gene: TRBD2; CDR3 DNA: TGTGCCAGCAGTCATGCTAGCGGGGGGGCCACAGATACGCAGTATTTT; CDR3 protein: CASSHASGGATDTQYF
V gene: TRBV5-1; J gene: TRBJ2-5; clone size: once; D gene: -; CDR3 DNA: TGCGCCAGCAGCTTTGCGGGCCACTCGGGAGAGACCCAGTACTTC; CDR3 protein: CASSFAGHSGETQYF
V gene: TRBV29-1; J gene: TRBJ2-5; clone size: -; D gene: -; CDR3 DNA: TGCAGCGTAGCCACTGACAGACAAGAGACCCAGTACTTC; CDR3 protein: CSVATDRQETQYF
V gene: TRBV6-6; J gene: TRBJ1-2; clone size: -; D gene: -; CDR3 DNA: TGTGCCAGCAGTTACTCGAGTACTAACTATGGCTACACCTTC; CDR3 protein: CASSYSSTNYGYTF
V gene: TRBV5-1; J gene: TRBJ2-1; clone size: -; D gene: TRBD2; CDR3 DNA: TGCGCCAGCGGCAGCGGGGCAAGTTACAATGAGCAGTTCTTC; CDR3 protein: CASGSGASYNEQFF
V gene: TRBV18; J gene: TRBJ2-5; clone size: -; D gene: TRBD2; CDR3 DNA: TGTGCCAGCTCACCGGGTCTACGGGGGGAAGAGACCCAGTACTTC; CDR3 protein: CASSPGLRGEETQYF
V gene: TRBV9; J gene: TRBJ1-5; clone size: -; D gene: TRBD1; CDR3 DNA: TGTGCCAGCAGCGTAGGAGGGGGCGGCAATCAGCCCCAGCATTTT; CDR3 protein: CASSVGGGGNQPQHF
V gene: TRBV9; J gene: TRBJ2-3; clone size: -; D gene: -; CDR3 DNA: TGTGCCAGCAGCGCGGCAGATACGCAGTATTTT; CDR3 protein: CASSAADTQYF
V gene: TRBV6-6; J gene: TRBJ2-5; clone size: -; D gene: TRBD2; CDR3 DNA: TGTGCCAGCAGTTCTCCTGGGACTAGCGGAGAGACCCAGTACTTC; CDR3 protein: CASSSPGTSGETQYF
V gene: TRBV5-1; J gene: TRBJ1-1; clone size: -; D gene: TRBD1; CDR3 DNA: TGCGCCAGCAGTCCGGACAGGGGTGGAACTGAAGCTTTCTTT; CDR3 protein: CASSPDRGGTEAFF
V gene: TRBV10-2; J gene: TRBJ1-6; clone size: -; D gene: -; CDR3 DNA: TGCGCCAGTCGGGGGGGTAGCTCCTATAATTCACCCCTCCACTTT; CDR3 protein: CASRGGSSYNSPLHF
V gene: TRBV5-4; J gene: TRBJ1-2; clone size: -; D gene: TRBD1; CDR3 DNA: TGTGCCAGCAGCTTGGGCGGGACAGGGGGCTATGGCTACACCTTC; CDR3 protein: CASSLGGTGGYGYTF
V gene: TRBV19; J gene: TRBJ2-5; clone size: -; D gene: -; CDR3 DNA: TGTGCCAGTAGTGTACTAGGAGGGGAGACCCAGTACTTC; CDR3 protein: CASSVLGGETQYF
V gene: TRBV5-1; J gene: TRBJ2-1; clone size: -; D gene: TRBD2; CDR3 DNA: TGCGCCAGCAGCTTGGTGCCTAGCGGGGGCGGTGAGCAGTTCTTC; CDR3 protein: CASSLVPSGGGEQFF
V gene: TRBV28; J gene: TRBJ2-7; clone size: -; D gene: -; CDR3 DNA: TGTGCCAGCAGTCGCGGCTACGAGCAGTACTTC; CDR3 protein: CASSRGYEQYF
V gene: TRBV4-3; J gene: TRBJ1-6; clone size: -; D gene: TRBD1; CDR3 DNA: TGCGCCAGCAGCCATCGGACAGGGGATAATTCACCCCTCCACTTT; CDR3 protein: CASSHRTGDNSPLHF
V gene: TRBV4-1; J gene: TRBJ1-6; clone size: -; D gene: -; CDR3 DNA: TGCGCCAGCAGCCAAAGACAGGCCGCAGACTCCTATAATTCACCCCTCCACTTT; CDR3 protein: CASSQRQAADSYNSPLHF
V gene: TRBV18; J gene: TRBJ1-2; clone size: -; D gene: -; CDR3 DNA: TGTGCCAGCTCGGAACAGGGTTGGGATGGCTACACCTTC; CDR3 protein: CASSEQGWDGYTF
V gene: TRBV9; J gene: TRBJ1-6; clone size: -; D gene: TRBD1; CDR3 DNA: TGTGCCAGCAGCGCAGGGTTGGGGACAGCGAATTCACCCCTCCACTTT; CDR3 protein: CASSAGLGTANSPLHF
V gene: TRBV19; J gene: TRBJ1-2; clone size: -; D gene: -; CDR3 DNA: TGTGCCAGTAGTATAGGATACGGCGGTCATGGCTACACCTTC; CDR3 protein: CASSIGYGGHGYTF
V gene: TRBV30; J gene: TRBJ2-7; clone size: once; D gene: TRBD1; CDR3 DNA: TGTACCTGGACCCCAACAGGGGTCTCCTACGAGCAGTACTTC; CDR3 protein: CTWTPTGVSYEQYF
V gene: TRBV25-1; J gene: TRBJ2-2; clone size: -; D gene: TRBD2; CDR3 DNA: TGTGCCAGCAGTGATATGAAGCGGGGGGTCTCGACCGGGGAGCTGTTTTTT; CDR3 protein: CASSDMKRGVSTGELFF
V gene: TRBV18; J gene: TRBJ1-5; clone size: -; D gene: -; CDR3 DNA: TGTGCCAGCTCACTTACAGGTAGCAATCAGCCCCAGCATTTT; CDR3 protein: CASSLTGSNQPQHF
V gene: TRBV18; J gene: TRBJ2-7; clone size: -; D gene: -; CDR3 DNA: TGTGCCAGCTCGCCATGGGGGGAAGCCTACGAGCAGTACTTC; CDR3 protein: CASSPWGEAYEQYF
V gene: TRBV7-2; J gene: TRBJ1-4; clone size: -; D gene: TRBD1; CDR3 DNA: TGTGCCAGCAGCCCCCGGACAGGGGTGGATGAAAAACTGTTTTTT; CDR3 protein: CASSPRTGVDEKLFF
V gene: TRBV5-1; J gene: TRBJ2-1; clone size: -; D gene: TRBD2; CDR3 DNA: TGCGCCAGCAGCTTGGCCTCGCGGGGGGGCCCCAATGAGCAGTTCTTC; CDR3 protein: CASSLASRGGPNEQFF
V gene: TRBV7-2; J gene: TRBJ1-5; clone size: -; D gene: -; CDR3 DNA: TGTGCCAGCAGCTGGGCGGGTAGTCGTAGCAATCAGCCCCAGCATTTT; CDR3 protein: CASSWAGSRSNQPQHF
V gene: TRBV5-8; J gene: TRBJ1-1; clone size: -; D gene: -; CDR3 DNA: TGTGCCAGCAGCTTAGGGGTGCTTGTACCTGAAGCTTTCTTT; CDR3 protein: CASSLGVLVPEAFF
V gene: TRBV7-9; J gene: TRBJ2-7; clone size: once; D gene: TRBD1; CDR3 DNA: TGTGCCAGCAGCCCTCAGGGGGCTCGGTTTAACGAGCAGTACTTC; CDR3 protein: CASSPQGARFNEQYF
V gene: TRBV11-2; J gene: TRBJ2-3; clone size: -; D gene: -; CDR3 DNA: TGTGCCAGCAGCGCTACTAGACTCACAGATACGCAGTATTTT; CDR3 protein: CASSATRLTDTQYF